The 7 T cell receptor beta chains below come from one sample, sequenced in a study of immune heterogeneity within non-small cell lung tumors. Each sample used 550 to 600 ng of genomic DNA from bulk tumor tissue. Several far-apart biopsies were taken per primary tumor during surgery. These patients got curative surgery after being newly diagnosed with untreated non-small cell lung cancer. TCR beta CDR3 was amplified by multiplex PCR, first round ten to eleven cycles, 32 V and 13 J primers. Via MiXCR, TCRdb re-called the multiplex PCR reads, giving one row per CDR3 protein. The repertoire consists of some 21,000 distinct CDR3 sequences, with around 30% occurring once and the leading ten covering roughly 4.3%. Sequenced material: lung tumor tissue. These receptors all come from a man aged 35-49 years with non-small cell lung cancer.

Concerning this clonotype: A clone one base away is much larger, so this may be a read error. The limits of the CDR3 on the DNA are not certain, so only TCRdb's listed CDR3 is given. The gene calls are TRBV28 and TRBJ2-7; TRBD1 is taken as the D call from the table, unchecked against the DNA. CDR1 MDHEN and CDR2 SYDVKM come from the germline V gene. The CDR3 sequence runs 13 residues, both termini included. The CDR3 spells CASILGRVGEQYF.

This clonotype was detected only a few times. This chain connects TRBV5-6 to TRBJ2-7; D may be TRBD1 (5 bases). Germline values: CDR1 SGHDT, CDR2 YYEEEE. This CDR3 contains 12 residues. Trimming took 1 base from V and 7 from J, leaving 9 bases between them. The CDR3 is CASSLQGGEQYF. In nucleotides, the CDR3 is TGTGCCAGCAGCTTGCAGGGTGGTGAGCAGTACTTC.

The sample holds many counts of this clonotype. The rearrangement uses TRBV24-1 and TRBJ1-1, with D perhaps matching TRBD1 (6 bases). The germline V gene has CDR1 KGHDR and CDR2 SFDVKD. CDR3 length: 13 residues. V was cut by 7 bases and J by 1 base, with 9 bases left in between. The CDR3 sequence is CATSRDTNTEAFF. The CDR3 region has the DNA TGTGCCACCAGCCGGGACACGAACACTGAAGCTTTCTTT.

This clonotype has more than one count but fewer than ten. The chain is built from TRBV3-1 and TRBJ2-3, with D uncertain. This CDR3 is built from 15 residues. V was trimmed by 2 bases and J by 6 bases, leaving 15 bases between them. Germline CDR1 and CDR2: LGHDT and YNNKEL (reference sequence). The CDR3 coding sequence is TGTGCCAGCAGCCAAAACACCTTGTCTGGGGATACGCAGTATTTT. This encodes CASSQNTLSGDTQYF.

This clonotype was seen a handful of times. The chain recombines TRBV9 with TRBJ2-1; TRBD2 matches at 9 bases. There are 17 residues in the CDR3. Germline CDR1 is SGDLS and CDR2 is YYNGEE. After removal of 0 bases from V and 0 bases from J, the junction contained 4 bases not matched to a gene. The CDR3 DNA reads TGTGCCAGCAGCGTAGGGGTTAGCGGGAGCTCCTACAATGAGCAGTTCTTC. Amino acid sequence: CASSVGVSGSSYNEQFF.

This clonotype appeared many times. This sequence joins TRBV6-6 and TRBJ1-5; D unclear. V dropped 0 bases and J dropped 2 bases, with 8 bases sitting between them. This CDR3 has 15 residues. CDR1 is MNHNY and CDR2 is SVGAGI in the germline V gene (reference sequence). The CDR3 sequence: CASSYSRQGNQPQHF. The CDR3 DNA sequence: TGTGCCAGCAGTTACTCGAGGCAGGGCAATCAGCCCCAGCATTTT.

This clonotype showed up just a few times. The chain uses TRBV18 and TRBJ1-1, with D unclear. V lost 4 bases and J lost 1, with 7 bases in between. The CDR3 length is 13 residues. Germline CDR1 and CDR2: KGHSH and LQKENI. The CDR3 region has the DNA TGTGCCAGCTCACAGGTTACGAACACTGAAGCTTTCTTT. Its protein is CASSQVTNTEAFF.